This is a list of T cell receptor beta chains from one sample in a study of T cell repertoires in cytomegalovirus infection. Via MiXCR, TCRdb re-called the reads, giving one row per CDR3 protein. The data show roughly 500,000 distinct CDR3 sequences, over 9% seen once. Sequencing input: PBMCs. The source is a human donor in good health (CMV status not recorded). Some clones in this sample may be carry-over from other donors' samples. The CDR3 runs from the conserved cysteine through the conserved F or W. A D gene is named only where the DNA matches it firmly. A clone size is listed for some rows: how often the clone was seen (once, few, many), or a class if it is expanded.

v_gene	abundance	j_gene	d_gene	CDR3nt	CDR3aa
TRBV29-1	-	TRBJ2-1	TRBD2	TGCAGCGTTATGTGGGAGGGGATCTACAATGAGCAGTTCTTC	CSVMWEGIYNEQFF
TRBV10-3	many	TRBJ2-5	-	TGTGCCATCAGTGTAATGTCGGGGGAGACCCAGTACTTC	CAISVMSGETQYF
TRBV30	-	TRBJ2-5	-	TGTGCCTGGAGTAACACGGAGACCCAGTACTTC	CAWSNTETQYF
TRBV6-1	many	TRBJ2-1	TRBD2	TGTGCCAGCAGGGGACTAGCGGGAGGCCCCAAGCAGTTCTTC	CASRGLAGGPKQFF
TRBV3-1	-	TRBJ2-7	TRBD2	TGTGCCAGCAGAGGGTTAGCGGGGTCTCACGAGCAGTACTTC	CASRGLAGSHEQYF
TRBV5-1	-	TRBJ1-1	-	TGCGCCAGCAGCTTGGAAACCATCACTGAAGCTTTCTTT	CASSLETITEAFF
TRBV27	few	TRBJ2-4	-	TGTGCCAGCGGTCCGATCGGACAGCTAGCCAAAAACATTCAGTACTTC	CASGPIGQLAKNIQYF
TRBV11-1	-	TRBJ2-7	TRBD1	TGTGCCAGCAGCCCCCACCCGACAGGGGTCGAGCAGTACTTC	CASSPHPTGVEQYF
TRBV27	-	TRBJ1-1	-	TGTGCCAGCAGTATCCGGACGGGGAACACTGAAGCTTTCTTT	CASSIRTGNTEAFF
TRBV5-1	many	TRBJ2-7	-	TGCGCCAGCAGAAATGGTGAAAGGGCCCTCTACGAGCAGTACTTC	CASRNGERALYEQYF
TRBV11-2	many	TRBJ1-2	-	TGTGCCAGCAGCTCCCAGACCTCAGATGGCTACACCTTC	CASSSQTSDGYTF
TRBV5-1	few	TRBJ2-3	-	TGCGCCAGCCGCCCAACGGAGGGGGATACGCAGTATTTT	CASRPTEGDTQYF
TRBV4-2	-	TRBJ2-5	-	TGTGCCAGCAGCGCTAACAGGGAAGAGACCCAGTACTTC	CASSANREETQYF
TRBV29-1	many	TRBJ1-1	-	TGCAGCGTCACCGGGCCGTTCGCGAACACTGAAGCTTTCTTT	CSVTGPFANTEAFF
TRBV24-1	few	TRBJ2-6	-	TGTGCCACCAGTGGGGCAGGCGCCAGCTCTGGGGCCAACGTCCTGACTTTC	CATSGAGASSGANVLTF
TRBV2	few	TRBJ1-1	TRBD1	TGTGCCAGCAGTGAGGACAGGGCCCTGAGCGGTGAAGCTTTCTTT	CASSEDRALSGEAFF
TRBV19	-	TRBJ1-1	-	TGTGCCAGTAGAGAGATTTGGGGTGGGAACACTGAAGCTTTCTTT	CASREIWGGNTEAFF
TRBV12-3/TRBV12-4	many	TRBJ1-3	-	TGTGCCAGCAGTTTGGGGGGACGGAGGAGCTCTGGAAACACCATATATTTT	CASSLGGRRSSGNTIYF
TRBV20-1	-	TRBJ2-3	-	TGCAGTGCTCCGGACCCGATTAGCACAGATACGCAGTATTTT	CSAPDPISTDTQYF
TRBV2	few	TRBJ2-3	TRBD2	TGTGCCAGCAGTTTTAGCGGGACCACAGATACGCAGTATTTT	CASSFSGTTDTQYF
TRBV5-1	-	TRBJ1-1	TRBD1	TGCGCCAGCACTGCCGACACAGGGGGCACTGAAGCTTTCTTT	CASTADTGGTEAFF
TRBV19	many	TRBJ1-1	-	TGTGCCAGTAGTACCCAGGACACTGAAGCTTTCTTT	CASSTQDTEAFF
TRBV19	many	TRBJ1-2	TRBD1	TGTGCCAGCACCGGAAGGGGGCTCTATGGCTACACCTTC	CASTGRGLYGYTF
TRBV5-1	many	TRBJ2-7	TRBD1	TGCGCCAGCAGCACCGGACAGGTCGGGGACGAGCAGTACTTC	CASSTGQVGDEQYF
TRBV3-1	-	TRBJ1-4	-	TGTGCCAGCAGCCAAGGGGACTCGGGACGGATAAATGAAAAACTGTTTTTT	CASSQGDSGRINEKLFF
TRBV10-3	many	TRBJ2-2	TRBD1	TGTGCCATCAGTCCACAGGGGACCCATAACACCGGGGAGCTGTTTTTT	CAISPQGTHNTGELFF
TRBV28	few	TRBJ2-1	TRBD2	TGTGCCAGCAGTTTATTGGGCGGGAGAAGCAATGAGCAGTTCTTC	CASSLLGGRSNEQFF
TRBV28	-	TRBJ1-1	TRBD1	TGTGCCAGCAGCCGGACAGGGGAGGGAGCTTTCTTT	CASSRTGEGAFF
TRBV20-1	-	TRBJ2-2	TRBD2	TGCAGTGCTAGGGGGGGGACCGGGGAGCTGTTTTTT	CSARGGTGELFF
TRBV7-3	many	TRBJ2-4	-	TGTGCCAGCAGCTCCCGGTTTTACATTCAGTACTTC	CASSSRFYIQYF
TRBV7-6	many	TRBJ2-1	-	TGTGCCAGCAGCTTACGTTACAAGGCCTCCTACAATGAGCAGTTCTTC	CASSLRYKASYNEQFF
TRBV12-5	many	TRBJ1-6	-	TGTGCTAGTGGTTTGGATTCACCCCTCCACTTT	CASGLDSPLHF
TRBV12-3/TRBV12-4	many	TRBJ1-1	-	TGTGCCAGCAGTTTCGGGATTGAAGCTTTCTTT	CASSFGIEAFF
TRBV20-1	-	TRBJ1-2	TRBD1	TGCAGTGCTGACAGGGAGCATGGCTACACCTTC	CSADREHGYTF
TRBV11-2	-	TRBJ2-1	TRBD2	TGTGCCAGCAGCTCCCCCTTCCGGGAGGGCCTGCCTGAGCAGTTCTTC	CASSSPFREGLPEQFF
TRBV7-9	few	TRBJ2-5	-	TGTGCCAGCAGCTTATACGGGATTAGTGGAGAGACCCAGTACTTC	CASSLYGISGETQYF
TRBV11-2	many	TRBJ2-3	TRBD2	TGTGCCAGCAGCCCGACTAGCGGGGGGCCGGATACGCAGTATTTT	CASSPTSGGPDTQYF
TRBV6-2/TRBV6-3	many	TRBJ1-1	TRBD1	TGTGCCAGCAGCGCGGGACAGCAGAACACTGAAGCTTTCTTT	CASSAGQQNTEAFF
TRBV10-3	many	TRBJ1-2	-	TGTGCCATCAGTACCGGGACCGAGCTTGGGGGCTACACCTTC	CAISTGTELGGYTF
TRBV4-1	-	TRBJ2-7	-	TGCGCCAGCAGCCAAGGAGTGTCCCTCTCCTACGAGCAGTACTTC	CASSQGVSLSYEQYF
TRBV20-1	-	TRBJ2-5	-	TGCAGTGCTAGAGTGGACCAAGAGACCCAGTACTTC	CSARVDQETQYF
TRBV6-1	many	TRBJ1-1	-	TGTGCCAGCAGTGAAGTGCTGTGGACAGAGAACACTGAAGCTTTCTTT	CASSEVLWTENTEAFF
TRBV12-3/TRBV12-4	many	TRBJ2-2	TRBD1	TGTGCCAGCAGTCCACGACAGGGAAGGGGCCGGGGCGGGGAGCTGTTTTTT	CASSPRQGRGRGGELFF
TRBV10-3	many	TRBJ1-2	TRBD1	TGTGCCATCAGGAACGCCGGGACAGGGGCTTCCTATGGCTACACCTTC	CAIRNAGTGASYGYTF
TRBV29-1	-	TRBJ2-2	-	TGCAGCGCAGGGACATCCGGGGAGCTGTTTTTT	CSAGTSGELFF
TRBV14	-	TRBJ2-1	-	TGTGCCAGCAGCCAAAGAGGGGCCCCCCATCTTGGTGAGCAGTTCTTC	CASSQRGAPHLGEQFF
TRBV3-1	many	TRBJ2-2	-	TGTGCCAGCAGCCAATATATCACCCCGGAATTCGGGCCCGGGGAGCTGTTTTTT	CASSQYITPEFGPGELFF
TRBV5-1	many	TRBJ2-1	-	TGCGCCAGCAGCTTGGGGGGAGGTTCCAACTACAATGAGCAGTTCTTC	CASSLGGGSNYNEQFF
TRBV4-2	many	TRBJ2-7	-	TGTGCCAGCAGCCTAGATCCTGACTCCCTCTACGAGCAGTACTTC	CASSLDPDSLYEQYF
TRBV5-4	few	TRBJ2-7	-	TGTGCCAGCAGCTTCAAGGGTTCCCACGAGCAGTACTTC	CASSFKGSHEQYF
TRBV12-3/TRBV12-4	many	TRBJ1-2	-	TGTGCCAGCAGTTTAACGTCCAGGGAACGGGGCTACACCTTC	CASSLTSRERGYTF
TRBV2	-	TRBJ1-3	-	TGTGCCAGCACATCCTACTCTGGAAACACCATATATTTT	CASTSYSGNTIYF
TRBV4-1	few	TRBJ2-1	-	TGCGCCAGCAGCTTTTCGGAGGGGAATGAGCAGTTCTTC	CASSFSEGNEQFF